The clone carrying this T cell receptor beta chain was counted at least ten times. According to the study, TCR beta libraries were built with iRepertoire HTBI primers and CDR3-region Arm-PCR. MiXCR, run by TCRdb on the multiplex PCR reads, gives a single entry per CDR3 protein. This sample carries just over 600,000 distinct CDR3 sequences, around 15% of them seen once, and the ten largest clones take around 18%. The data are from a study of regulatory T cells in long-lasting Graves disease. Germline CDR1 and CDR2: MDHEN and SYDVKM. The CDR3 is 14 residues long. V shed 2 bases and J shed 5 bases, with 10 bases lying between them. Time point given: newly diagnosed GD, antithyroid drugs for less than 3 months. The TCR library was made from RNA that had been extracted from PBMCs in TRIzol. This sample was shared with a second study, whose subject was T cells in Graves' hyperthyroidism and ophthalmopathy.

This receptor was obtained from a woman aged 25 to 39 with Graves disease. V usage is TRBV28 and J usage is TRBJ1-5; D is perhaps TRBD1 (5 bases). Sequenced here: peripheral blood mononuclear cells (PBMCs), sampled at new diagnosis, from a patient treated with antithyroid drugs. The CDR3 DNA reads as TGTGCCAGCAGTTTAGGGTGGGACTATCAGCCCCAGCATTTT. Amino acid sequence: CASSLGWDYQPQHF. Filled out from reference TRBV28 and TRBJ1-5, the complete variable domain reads DVKVTQSSRYLVKRTGEKVFLECVQDMDHENMFWYRQDPGLGLRLIYFSYDVKMKEKGDIPEGYSVSREKKERFSLILESASTNQTSMYLCASSLGWDYQPQHFGDGTRLSIL.